These T cell receptor beta chains were read from a single sample in a study of cytomegalovirus exposure and HLA in healthy donors. Using immunoSEQ multiplex PCR, the repertoire was profiled, and TCRdb retains in-frame clones only, with some absent. The sample consists of approximately 79,000 clones, under 80% of them appearing once. Sequencing was done on a sample of PBMCs. The receptors originated from a male donor in good health and CMV-seropositive. CDR3s include the opening cysteine and the closing phenylalanine or tryptophan. The order of the fields is J gene, V gene, clone size, D gene, CDR3 protein, CDR3 DNA. The D gene is left open where the match is weak. Clone size appears in some rows only: once, few, many, or a class for an expanded clone.

J gene: TRBJ2-4; V gene: TRBV5-4; clone size: .; D gene: TRBD1; CDR3 protein: CASSPEGALAKNIQYF; CDR3 DNA: TGTGCCAGCAGCCCTGAGGGGGCATTGGCCAAAAACATTCAGTACTTC
J gene: TRBJ2-7; V gene: TRBV10-2; clone size: .; D gene: TRBD2; CDR3 protein: CASKASGSYEQYF; CDR3 DNA: TGCGCCAGCAAGGCTAGCGGGTCCTACGAGCAGTACTTC
J gene: TRBJ2-3; V gene: TRBV27; clone size: .; D gene: TRBD1; CDR3 protein: CASSFDRGTDTQYF; CDR3 DNA: TGTGCCAGCAGTTTCGACAGGGGCACAGATACGCAGTATTTT
J gene: TRBJ1-3; V gene: TRBV19; clone size: .; D gene: .; CDR3 protein: CASSIKEGRSGNTIYF; CDR3 DNA: TGTGCCAGTAGTATAAAAGAGGGGAGGTCTGGAAACACCATATATTTT
J gene: TRBJ1-6; V gene: TRBV7-2; clone size: few; D gene: .; CDR3 protein: CASSFLDSPLHF; CDR3 DNA: TGTGCCAGCAGTTTCCTCGATTCACCCCTCCACTTT
J gene: TRBJ1-4; V gene: TRBV27; clone size: .; D gene: .; CDR3 protein: CASSAYSDSGRGEKLFF; CDR3 DNA: TGTGCCAGCAGTGCGTACAGCGACTCCGGAAGGGGTGAAAAACTGTTTTTT
J gene: TRBJ2-5; V gene: TRBV20-1; clone size: .; D gene: .; CDR3 protein: CSAASQETQYF; CDR3 DNA: TGCAGTGCAGCTAGCCAAGAGACCCAGTACTTC
J gene: TRBJ2-3; V gene: TRBV5-8; clone size: .; D gene: TRBD2; CDR3 protein: CASSLGTSKYF; CDR3 DNA: TGTGCCAGCAGCTTGGGGACTAGCAAGTATTTT
J gene: TRBJ1-5; V gene: TRBV28; clone size: .; D gene: .; CDR3 protein: CASIPWASNQPQHF; CDR3 DNA: TGTGCCAGCATCCCTTGGGCTTCCAATCAGCCCCAGCATTTT
J gene: TRBJ1-2; V gene: TRBV28; clone size: .; D gene: .; CDR3 protein: CASSLIAGGLNYGYTF; CDR3 DNA: TGTGCCAGCAGTTTAATTGCGGGGGGGCTAAACTATGGCTACACCTTC
J gene: TRBJ2-5; V gene: TRBV10-1; clone size: .; D gene: .; CDR3 protein: CASNRAYF; CDR3 DNA: TGCGCCAGCAACCGAGCGTACTTC
J gene: TRBJ2-7; V gene: TRBV19; clone size: .; D gene: TRBD1; CDR3 protein: CASSILAQGEGYEQYF; CDR3 DNA: TGTGCCAGTAGTATACTGGCCCAGGGGGAAGGGTACGAGCAGTACTTC
J gene: TRBJ1-3; V gene: TRBV5-1; clone size: .; D gene: .; CDR3 protein: CASSPQGTGNTIYF; CDR3 DNA: TGCGCCAGCAGCCCCCAGGGAACCGGGAACACCATATATTTT
J gene: TRBJ2-7; V gene: TRBV28; clone size: .; D gene: TRBD1; CDR3 protein: CASSFYEWTGSGTYEQYF; CDR3 DNA: TGTGCCAGCAGTTTCTACGAATGGACAGGGTCGGGGACCTACGAGCAGTACTTC
J gene: TRBJ2-7; V gene: TRBV19; clone size: .; D gene: TRBD2; CDR3 protein: CASALASGDLSYEQYF; CDR3 DNA: TGTGCCAGTGCCCTGGCTAGCGGGGACCTCTCCTACGAGCAGTACTTC
J gene: TRBJ1-6; V gene: TRBV7-2; clone size: .; D gene: .; CDR3 protein: CASRPDGVGSPLHF; CDR3 DNA: TGTGCCAGCAGGCCCGACGGGGTAGGTTCACCCCTCCACTTT
J gene: TRBJ2-5; V gene: TRBV7-8; clone size: .; D gene: TRBD2; CDR3 protein: CASSPREAWTSILSQETQYF; CDR3 DNA: TGTGCCAGCAGCCCGCGTGAAGCCTGGACTAGCATCCTTTCACAAGAGACCCAGTACTTC
J gene: TRBJ1-2; V gene: TRBV18; clone size: once; D gene: .; CDR3 protein: CASSPGTMVLAYGYTF; CDR3 DNA: TGTGCCAGCTCACCAGGTACAATGGTTCTAGCCTATGGCTACACCTTC
J gene: TRBJ2-7; V gene: TRBV27; clone size: .; D gene: TRBD2; CDR3 protein: CASSIAGGPSYEQYF; CDR3 DNA: TGTGCCAGCAGTATAGCGGGAGGGCCATCCTACGAGCAGTACTTC
J gene: TRBJ2-7; V gene: TRBV5-6; clone size: .; D gene: .; CDR3 protein: CASSFGFLAYEQYF; CDR3 DNA: TGTGCCAGCAGCTTTGGATTTTTAGCCTACGAGCAGTACTTC
J gene: TRBJ2-5; V gene: TRBV7-3; clone size: .; D gene: TRBD2; CDR3 protein: CASSQGGTSGVETQYF; CDR3 DNA: TGTGCCAGCAGCCAAGGTGGTACTAGCGGGGTTGAGACCCAGTACTTC
J gene: TRBJ2-3; V gene: TRBV7-9; clone size: .; D gene: .; CDR3 protein: CASSSISGGIRQYF; CDR3 DNA: TGTGCCAGCAGCAGTATCTCCGGGGGAATAAGGCAGTATTTT
J gene: TRBJ2-1; V gene: TRBV5-1; clone size: .; D gene: TRBD2; CDR3 protein: CASSPGSLAGECEQFF; CDR3 DNA: TGCGCCAGCAGCCCCGGTTCACTAGCGGGAGAATGTGAGCAGTTCTTC
J gene: TRBJ1-2; V gene: TRBV21-1; clone size: .; D gene: .; CDR3 protein: CASSKYRTGGLLGYTF; CDR3 DNA: TGTGCCAGCAGCAAATACAGGACAGGGGGCCTTCTTGGCTACACCTTC
J gene: TRBJ1-3; V gene: TRBV6-1; clone size: few; D gene: TRBD1; CDR3 protein: CAIGTALRNTIYF; CDR3 DNA: TGTGCCATCGGGACAGCTTTAAGAAACACCATATATTTT
J gene: TRBJ2-3; V gene: TRBV5-1; clone size: .; D gene: .; CDR3 protein: CASSLVPGTDTQYF; CDR3 DNA: TGCGCCAGCAGCTTGGTACCGGGCACAGATACGCAGTATTTT
J gene: TRBJ2-3; V gene: TRBV15; clone size: once; D gene: TRBD2; CDR3 protein: CATTLTAGAADTQYF; CDR3 DNA: TGTGCCACCACCCTAACAGCGGGAGCGGCAGATACGCAGTATTTT
J gene: TRBJ1-1; V gene: TRBV2; clone size: .; D gene: .; CDR3 protein: CASDRTGINTEAFF; CDR3 DNA: TGTGCCAGCGATCGGACGGGGATCAACACTGAAGCTTTCTTT
J gene: TRBJ1-5; V gene: TRBV7-6; clone size: .; D gene: TRBD1; CDR3 protein: CASSYPGTGVIGNQPQHF; CDR3 DNA: TGTGCCAGCAGCTACCCAGGGACAGGGGTCATCGGCAATCAGCCCCAGCATTTT